This T cell receptor beta chain was sequenced in a study of beta chain features in type 1 diabetes. Study findings and constraints: Among patients with Type 1 diabetes, TCRB CDR3s were moderately but significantly shorter in every one of the four CD4+ subsets.

cDNA synthesis used the whole RNA isolate, giving expressed TCRB sequences. Clones were sequenced by immunoSEQ multiplex PCR, and TCRdb holds only the in-frame ones, with some missing. The sample carries hundreds of thousands of clones, 13% recorded once. In the case of this clone: The antigen is unknown.

V was shortened by 5 bases and J by 8 bases, with 15 bases between the two germline ends. Germline CDR1 is MNHEY and CDR2 is SMNVEV (reference sequence). The CDR3 sequence is 13 residues long. The sample consisted of naive CD4+ T cells from blood. The V call is TRBV27, the J call TRBJ1-2, with D perhaps TRBD1 (6 bases). The sequence was obtained from a man in his late teens or twenties with type 1 diabetes. The DNA for the CDR3 is TGTGCCAGCAGTAAAACAGGGTCGGGAGGCTACACCTTC. Translating it yields CASSKTGSGGYTF.